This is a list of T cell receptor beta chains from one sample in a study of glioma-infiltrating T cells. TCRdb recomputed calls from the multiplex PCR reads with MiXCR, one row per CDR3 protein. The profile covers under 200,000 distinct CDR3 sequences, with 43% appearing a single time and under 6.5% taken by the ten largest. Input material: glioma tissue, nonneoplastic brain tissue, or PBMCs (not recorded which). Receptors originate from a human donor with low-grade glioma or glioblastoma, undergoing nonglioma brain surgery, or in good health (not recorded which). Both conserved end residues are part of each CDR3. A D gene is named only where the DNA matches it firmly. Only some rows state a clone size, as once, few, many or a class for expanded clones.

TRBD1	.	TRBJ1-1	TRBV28	TGTGCCAGCAGTTTAAGAGACAGGGGAAACACTGAAGCTTTATTT	CASSLRDRGNTEALF
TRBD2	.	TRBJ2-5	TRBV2	TGTGCCAGCAGTGCGTTAGCGGGAGGGACCGGGACCCAGTACTTC	CASSALAGGTGTQYF
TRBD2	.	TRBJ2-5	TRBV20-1	TGCAGTGTCGAAATACCAGCACTAGCGGGAGGGGTAGAGACCCAGTACTTC	CSVEIPALAGGVETQYF
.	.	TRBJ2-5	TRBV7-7	TGTGCCAGCAGCGGGGGAGAGTACCAAGAGACCCAGTACTTC	CASSGGEYQETQYF
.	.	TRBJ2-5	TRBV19	TGTGCCAGTAAGGCGCAGGGAAACCAAGAGACCCAGTACTTC	CASKAQGNQETQYF
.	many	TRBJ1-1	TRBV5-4	TGTGCCAGCAGCTTGGACGGGGTAGTTGAAGCTTTCTTT	CASSLDGVVEAFF
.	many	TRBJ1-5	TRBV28	TGTGCCAGCAGGATCCGGGTCGAGGGGCCCCAGCATTTT	CASRIRVEGPQHF
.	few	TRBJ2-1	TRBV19	TGTGCCAGTAGTATAGGTGGTGAGCAGTTATTC	CASSIGGEQLF
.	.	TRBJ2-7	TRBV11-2	TGTGCCAGCAGCTTAGATGGAGGGTTCTACGAGCAGTACTTC	CASSLDGGFYEQYF
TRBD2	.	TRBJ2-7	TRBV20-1	TGCAGTGCTATTTTAGCGGGAGAGGTGCGCGAGCAGTACTTC	CSAILAGEVREQYF
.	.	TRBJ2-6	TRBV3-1	TGTGCCAGCAGCCAAGACGCTGGGGCCAACGTCCTGACTTTC	CASSQDAGANVLTF
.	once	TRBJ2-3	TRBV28	TGTGCCAGCAGTGACAGAGTACAAGATACGCAGTATTTT	CASSDRVQDTQYF
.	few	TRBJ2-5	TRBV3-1	TGTGCCAGCAGCCATCACGGGAGAGAAGGCCAAGAGACCCAGTACTTC	CASSHHGREGQETQYF
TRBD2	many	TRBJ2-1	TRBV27	TGTGCCAGCAGTCCCGGGACTAGCGGGAGGGGGGAGTTCTTC	CASSPGTSGRGEFF
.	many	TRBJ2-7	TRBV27	TGTGCCAGCGGACCACTCAGCCCGGACGAGCAGTACTTC	CASGPLSPDEQYF
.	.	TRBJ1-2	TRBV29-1	TGCAGCGTTGGACAGAACTATGGCTACACCTTC	CSVGQNYGYTF
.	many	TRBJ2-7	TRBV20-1	TGCAGTGCTAGGGGCCGAAACTCCTACGAGCAGTACTTC	CSARGRNSYEQYF
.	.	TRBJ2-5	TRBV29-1	TGCAGCGTTTTGGGTTTTCAAGAGACCCAGTACTTC	CSVLGFQETQYF
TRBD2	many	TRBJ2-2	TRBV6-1	TGTGCCAGCAGGGACCCACCGGGACTAGCGAACACCGGGGAGCTGTTTTTT	CASRDPPGLANTGELFF
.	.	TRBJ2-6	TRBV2	TGTGCCAGCAGTCTGGAGAGTGCTGGGGCCAACGTCCTGACTTTC	CASSLESAGANVLTF
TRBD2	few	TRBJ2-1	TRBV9	TGTGCCAGCAGCGAGGGACTAGCTTACAATGAGCAGTTCTTC	CASSEGLAYNEQFF
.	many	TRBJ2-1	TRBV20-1	TGCAGTGCTAGAGATATCAACACCAAAGCGGTCAGCTCCTACAATGAGCAGTTCTTC	CSARDINTKAVSSYNEQFF
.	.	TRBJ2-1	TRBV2	TGTGCCAGCAGTGGCCGGGGGGAGCAGTTCTTC	CASSGRGEQFF
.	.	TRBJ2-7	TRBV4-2	TGTGCCAGCAGCCAAGAAGCCGGGAACAGGCTCGAGCAGTACTTC	CASSQEAGNRLEQYF
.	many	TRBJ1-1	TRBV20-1	TGCAGTGCTACCTACCGGCAAGGGATGAACACTGAAGCTTTCTTT	CSATYRQGMNTEAFF
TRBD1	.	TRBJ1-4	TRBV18	TGTGCCAGCAAAGGGACAGGAGATGAAAAACTGTTTTTT	CASKGTGDEKLFF
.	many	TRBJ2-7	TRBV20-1	TGCAGTGTGCTAGACCGCGAGCAGTACTTC	CSVLDREQYF
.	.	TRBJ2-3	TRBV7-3	TGTGCCAGCAGCTTAACGCAAGGGACAGATACGCAGTATTTT	CASSLTQGTDTQYF
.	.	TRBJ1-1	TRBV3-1	TGTGCCAGCAGCCAAAAAGAGGGCGGAGAGACTGAAGCTTTCTTT	CASSQKEGGETEAFF
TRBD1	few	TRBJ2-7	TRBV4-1	TGCGCCAGCAGACGGACAGGCGAGCCCTACGAGCAGTACTTC	CASRRTGEPYEQYF
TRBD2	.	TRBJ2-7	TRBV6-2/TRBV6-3	TGTGCCAGCAGTGGACAAACTAGCGGGAGGGTTTCCTACGAGCAGTACTTC	CASSGQTSGRVSYEQYF
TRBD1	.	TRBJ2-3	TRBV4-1	TGCGCCAGCAGCCTAGAGGATAGGGACAGGCCTACAGATACGCAGTATTTT	CASSLEDRDRPTDTQYF
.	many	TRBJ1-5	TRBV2	TGTGCCAGCAGCAGACAGGAAAATCAGCCCCAGCATTTT	CASSRQENQPQHF
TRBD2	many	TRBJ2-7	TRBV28	TGTGCCAGCAGTCCCCCCGGGACTAGCGGGAAGGGGGTCTACTTC	CASSPPGTSGKGVYF
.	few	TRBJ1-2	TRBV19	TGTGCCAGCAACAACTGGAACAGCTACTATGGCTACACCTTC	CASNNWNSYYGYTF
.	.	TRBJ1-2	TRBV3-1	TGTGCCAGCAGCCAAGGGTGGCGCAGGGGATTCACTGGCTACACCTTC	CASSQGWRRGFTGYTF
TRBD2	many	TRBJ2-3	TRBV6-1	TGTGCCAGCATGAAGGGGACTAGCGGGAGCACAGATACGCAGTATTTT	CASMKGTSGSTDTQYF
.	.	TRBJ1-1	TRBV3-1	TGTGCCAGCAGCCAAGAAGGGTGGTCACTCACTGAAGCTTTCTTT	CASSQEGWSLTEAFF
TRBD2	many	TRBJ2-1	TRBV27	TGTGCCAGCAGGGAGACTAGCGGGATTCGTATAAGTTCCTACAATGAGCAGTTCTTC	CASRETSGIRISSYNEQFF
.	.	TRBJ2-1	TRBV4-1	TGCGCCAGCAGCCTAGCGGTCAGCTCCTTCAATGAGCAGTTCTTC	CASSLAVSSFNEQFF
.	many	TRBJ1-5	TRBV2	TGTGCCAGCACTGCGTCCCTGGGGGGCAATCAGCCCCAGCATTTT	CASTASLGGNQPQHF
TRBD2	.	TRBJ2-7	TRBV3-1	TGTGCCAGCATCCCGACTAGCGGATACGAGCAGTACTTC	CASIPTSGYEQYF
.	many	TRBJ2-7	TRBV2	TGTGCCAGCAGTACAGGAGTCTACGAGCAGTACTTC	CASSTGVYEQYF
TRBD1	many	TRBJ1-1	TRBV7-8	TGTGCCAGCAGCCTGGGACAGTTGAACACTGAAGCTTTCTTT	CASSLGQLNTEAFF
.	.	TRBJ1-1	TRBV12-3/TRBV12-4	TGTGCCAGCAGTCCCGGCCCAGGTCTTGAAGCTTTCTTT	CASSPGPGLEAFF
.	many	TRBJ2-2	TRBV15	TGTGCCACCAGCCCCAGCCGAACCGGGGAGCTGTTTTTT	CATSPSRTGELFF
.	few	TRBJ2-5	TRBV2	TGTGCCAGCAGGCCCACCAGGTACCAAGAGACCCAGTACTTC	CASRPTRYQETQYF
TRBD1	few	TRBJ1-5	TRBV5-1	TGCGCCAGCAGCTTCGGTAGGGACAGCAACAATCAGCCCCAGCATTTT	CASSFGRDSNNQPQHF
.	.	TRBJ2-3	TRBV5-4	TGTGCCAGCAGCTTGGCGGGGCCTAGCACAGATACGCAGTATTTT	CASSLAGPSTDTQYF
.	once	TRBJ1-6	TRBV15	TGTGCCACCAGAGATGGGACGGCCAATTCACCCCTCCACTTT	CATRDGTANSPLHF
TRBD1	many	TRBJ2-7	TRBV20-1	TGCAGTGCTAGGCGACAGGGGGCGACCGGCGAGCAGTACTTC	CSARRQGATGEQYF
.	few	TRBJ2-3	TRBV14	TGTGCCAGCAGCCCTCGGCGGTTCACAGATACGCAGTATTTT	CASSPRRFTDTQYF
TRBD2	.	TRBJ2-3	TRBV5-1	TGCGCCAGCAGCCAGGAAGGGACTAGCGGGTATGATACGCAGTATTTT	CASSQEGTSGYDTQYF
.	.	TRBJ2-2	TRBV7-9	TGTGCCAGCAGCCGGGACACCGGGGAGCTGTTTTTT	CASSRDTGELFF
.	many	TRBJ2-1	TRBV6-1	TGTGCCAGCAGTGAGAGAGGACAGACCAATGAGCAGTTCTTC	CASSERGQTNEQFF
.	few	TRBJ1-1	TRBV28	TGTGCCAGCAGTCCCAAAAGGGGGTGGGGCGCGACCGAAGCTTTCTTT	CASSPKRGWGATEAFF
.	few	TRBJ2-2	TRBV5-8	TGTGCCAGCAGCTTGGCCCGAAGCGCGAACACCGGGGAGCTGTTTTTT	CASSLARSANTGELFF